The 3 T cell receptor beta chains presented below share a single source sample, sequenced in a study of shared clonotypes between healthy human individuals. Data came from immunoSEQ multiplex PCR; TCRdb stores just in-frame clones and leaves some out. The sample lists 2.3 million or so clones; approximately 95% were seen once. Sequenced: naive CD4+ T cells from PBMCs. As for subset: CD45RA+ positively selected. All receptors come from a man between 18 and 35 years old in good health. Some clones in this sample may be carry-over from other donors' samples.

The chain employs TRBV28 and TRBJ1-1; 7 nucleotides agree with TRBD1. Germline V gene sequence: CDR1 MDHEN, CDR2 SYDVKM. V was clipped by 6 bases and J by 10 bases; unmatched bases: 8. This CDR3 comprises 12 residues. CDR3 nucleotides: TGTGCCAGCAGCAGTGGGACAGAGAGAGCTTTCTTT. Protein product: CASSSGTERAFF.

The CDR3 DNA reads TGTGCCAGCAGACACGGACAGGGAGGTAAAAAAGCTTTCTTT. Translating gives CASRHGQGGKKAFF. V usage is TRBV6-5 and J usage is TRBJ1-1; 8 nucleotides align to TRBD1. Germline loops: CDR1 MNHEY, CDR2 SVGAGI. The ends lost 6 bases at V and 9 bases at J; junction bases unmatched: 12. This CDR3 contains 14 residues.

The chain has TRBV9 and TRBJ2-1; no reliable D call. Trimming removed 0 bases from V and 6 bases from J, with 4 bases in between. Germline V CDR1 and CDR2: SGDLS, YYNGEE. This CDR3 is built from 12 residues. CDR3 DNA: TGTGCCAGCAGCGTAGGCCTCAATGAGCAGTTCTTC. Encoded protein: CASSVGLNEQFF.